Listed here are 9 T cell receptor beta chains from one sample, sequenced in a study of CD8+ T cells in alopecia areata. The treatment: oral pan-JAK inhibitor, 5-10 mg twice daily. Investigators isolated RNA and reverse transcribed it into cDNA to act as the sequencing template. TCRdb keeps only in-frame clones here, not all; method: immunoSEQ multiplex PCR. The sample has nearly 110,000 clones; 65% to 85% are singletons. Sequenced here: CD8+ T cells sorted from blood, sampled at week 24, from a patient treated with tofacitinib. These TCRs come from a human donor with alopecia areata.

The chain employs TRBV10-3 and TRBJ2-1, with D uncertain. CDR3 length equals 16 residues. The germline gives CDR1 ENHRY, CDR2 SYGVKD. Trimming cost V 3 bases and J 3 bases, with 15 bases left between them. The CDR3 coding sequence is TGTGCCATCAGTGAAGTGGGATCAGAATTCTACAATGAGCAGTTCTTC. Amino acids: CAISEVGSEFYNEQFF.

The chain combines TRBV29-1 with TRBJ2-7; TRBD1 agrees at 10 bases. The CDR3 consists of 17 residues. J was trimmed by 0 bases and V by 0 bases; bases with no gene match: 8. Germline V gene sequence: CDR1 SQVTM, CDR2 ANQGSEA. In DNA, the CDR3 is TGCAGCGTTGAAGATAGGGACGGGACAGGGGCCTCCTACGAGCAGTACTTC. Its protein product is CSVEDRDGTGASYEQYF.

The V gene is TRBV10-3, the J gene TRBJ2-3; 7 positions agree with TRBD1. The J segment lost 1 base and the V segment lost 6 bases, leaving 7 bases of the junction unmatched. The germline V gene encodes CDR1 ENHRY and CDR2 SYGVKD. The CDR3 has 15 amino acids. In DNA form, the CDR3 reads TGTGCCATCAGGATGGGACAGAGGGGCACAGATACGCAGTATTTT. Translation gives CAIRMGQRGTDTQYF.

This clone has just a few counts. Other DNA sequences in the sample encode the same CDR3. This chain uses TRBV7-9 with TRBJ2-3; the D is unclear. V was cut by 1 base and J by 3 bases, with 2 bases left in between. This CDR3 region has 12 residues. The germline gives CDR1 SEHNR, CDR2 FQNEAQ (reference sequence). The DNA for the CDR3 is TGTGCCAGCAGCTTAGGGACAGATACGCAGTATTTT. Translated, it gives CASSLGTDTQYF.

This chain joins TRBV29-1 and TRBJ2-2; no reliable D call. CDR3 size: 14 residues. From germline, CDR1 is SQVTM and CDR2 ANQGSEA. Trimming cost V 0 bases and J 1 base, with 6 bases left between them. In nucleotides, the CDR3 is TGCAGCGTTGAAGATTGGAAGAACACCGGGGAGCTGTTTTTT. Translated: CSVEDWKNTGELFF.

The chain joins TRBV4-1 to TRBJ2-3; unclear D gene. The CDR3 has 15 amino acids. Germline V lookup: CDR1 MGHRA, CDR2 YSYEKL. V lost 0 bases and J 2 bases, leaving 9 bases between the germline ends. The CDR3: CASSQDGLTTDTQYF. The CDR3 nucleotides are TGCGCCAGCAGCCAAGATGGCCTAACCACAGATACGCAGTATTTT.

This clone has a handful of counts. The genes are TRBV4-1 and TRBJ2-7; D is ambiguous. From germline, CDR1 is MGHRA and CDR2 YSYEKL. This CDR3 has 11 amino acids. V was cut by 3 bases and J by 6 bases, with 6 bases left in between. CDR3 nucleotides: TGCGCCAGCAGCCAGGGAATCGAGCAGTACTTC. It specifies CASSQGIEQYF.

The chain is built from TRBV2 and TRBJ2-1, with 10 positions matching TRBD1. The CDR3 runs to 15 residues. J lost 8 bases, V lost 3 bases, and 7 bases had no gene match. Germline CDR1 is SNHLY and CDR2 is FYNNEI. The CDR3 sequence is CASSDSDRGSDEQFF. In DNA form, the CDR3 reads TGTGCCAGCAGTGATTCGGACAGGGGGTCTGATGAGCAGTTCTTC.

This sequence joins TRBV28 and TRBJ2-3; 7 bases fit TRBD1. The CDR3 is 17 amino acids. Germline V gene data show CDR1 as MDHEN and CDR2 as SYDVKM. After removal of 4 bases from V and 2 bases from J, the junction contained 12 bases not matched to a gene. DNA for the CDR3: TGTGCCAGCAGTTCCCAATCAGACAGGGCTTCCACAGATACGCAGTATTTT. Translating gives CASSSQSDRASTDTQYF.